One sample yielded the 12 T cell receptor beta chains listed below, sequenced in a study of blood T cell repertoires in COVID-19. The data were produced by immunoSEQ multiplex PCR, yet TCRdb's version contains in-frame clones alone and is incomplete. This sample has about 46,000 clones, with around 85% found just once. Sequencing was done on a sample of peripheral blood. The receptors originated from a human donor in a cohort sampled during active COVID-19. The donor label of this sample is uncertain.

J is TRBJ2-7 and V is TRBV29-1; possibly TRBD1 for D (7 bases). Germline V lookup: CDR1 SQVTM, CDR2 ANQGSEA. Trimming pared 1 base from V and 2 bases from J, leaving 18 bases between. The CDR3 loop spans 16 amino acids. The CDR3: CSVEVAGGQLTYEQYF. Written as DNA, the CDR3 is TGCAGCGTTGAAGTGGCAGGGGGGCAACTAACCTACGAGCAGTACTTC.

The chain links TRBV14 to TRBJ1-3, with D unresolved. The V and J ends lost 4 bases and 0 bases respectively, with 13 bases between them. The CDR3 has 16 amino acids. The germline V gene has CDR1 SGHDN and CDR2 FVKESK. The CDR3: CASSREQLSSGNTIYF. As DNA, the CDR3 is TGTGCCAGCAGCCGAGAACAGCTCAGCTCTGGAAACACCATATATTTT.

J is TRBJ2-7 and V is TRBV7-8; D is possibly TRBD1 (6 bases). CDR1 is SGHVS, CDR2 FQNEAQ, per germline. V lost 0 bases to trimming and J lost 0 bases, with 9 bases between them. The CDR3 has 15 amino acids. CDR3 DNA sequence: TGTGCCAGCAGCTTAGCGGAGACAGGCTCCTACGAGCAGTACTTC. This gives the protein CASSLAETGSYEQYF.

V usage is TRBV11-2 and J usage is TRBJ2-5; TRBD2 agrees at 12 bases. V lost 5 bases, J lost 9 bases, and 10 bases stayed unmatched. This CDR3 is built from 15 residues. Per the germline V gene, CDR1 is SGHAT and CDR2 is FQNNGV. The CDR3 bases are TGTGCCAGCAGCCGCTCTAGCGGGGGGGCCGGGGCCCAGTACTTC. This translates into CASSRSSGGAGAQYF. Variable domain in full (rest from reference TRBV11-2 and TRBJ2-5): EAGVAQSPRYKIIEKRQSVAFWCNPISGHATLYWYQQILGQGPKLLIQFQNNGVVDDSQLPKDRFSAERLKGVDSTLKIQPAKLEDSAVYLCASSRSSGGAGAQYFGPGTRLLVL.

The chain uses TRBV30 and TRBJ1-1, with D maybe TRBD1 (5 bases). V shed 2 bases and J shed 2 bases, with 9 bases lying between them. The CDR3 runs to 13 residues. The germline gives CDR1 GTSNPN, CDR2 SVGIG (reference sequence). Here the CDR3 DNA reads TGTGCCTGGAGTCGCAGGGCTAACACTGAAGCTTTCTTT. As protein: CAWSRRANTEAFF. The full variable domain, with the rest looked up from reference TRBV30 and TRBJ1-1, is SQTIHQWPATLVQPVGSPLSLECTVEGTSNPNLYWYRQAAGRGLQLLFYSVGIGQISSEVPQNLSASRPQDRQFILSSKKLLLSDSGFYLCAWSRRANTEAFFGQGTRLTVV.

CDR3 loop: CASSYKSIQYF. As DNA, the CDR3 is TGTGCCAGCAGTTACAAGAGCATTCAGTACTTC. The rearrangement joins TRBV6-5 to TRBJ2-4; D call uncertain. V lost 2 bases, J lost 9 bases, and 5 bases lay in between. CDR1 and CDR2 from the germline V gene are MNHEY and SVGAGI. The CDR3 covers 11 residues.

Concerning this clone: The same CDR3 can be traced to other DNA sequences in this sample. V is TRBV9 and J is TRBJ1-3, with D unclear. The V gene lost 0 bases and the J gene lost 4 bases, with 11 bases spanning the gap. The CDR3 covers 15 residues. From germline, CDR1 is SGDLS and CDR2 YYNGEE. The CDR3: CASSVASGAGNTIYF. CDR3 coding DNA: TGTGCCAGCAGCGTAGCATCGGGAGCGGGAAACACCATATATTTT.

As DNA, the CDR3 is TGCAGCGCCTCAGGGGGGCGCGGGTACGAGCAGTACTTC. Protein sequence: CSASGGRGYEQYF. This rearrangement joins TRBV29-1 to TRBJ2-7, with TRBD1 as a possible D gene (7 bases). The CDR3 has 13 amino acids. The germline V gene encodes CDR1 SQVTM and CDR2 ANQGSEA. With 7 bases removed from V and 4 bases from J, the gap between germline ends came to 17 bases.

V usage is TRBV7-8 and J usage is TRBJ1-1, with a weak D call TRBD1 (5 bases). V was clipped by 5 bases and J by 4 bases, with 14 bases between them. The CDR3 extends over 14 amino acids. Germline V CDR1 and CDR2: SGHVS, FQNEAQ. CDR3: CASSPQGWGTEAFF. The DNA of the CDR3 is TGTGCCAGCAGCCCCCAGGGTTGGGGCACTGAAGCTTTCTTT.

The rearrangement joins TRBV28 to TRBJ1-1, with 10 bases fitting TRBD1. The germline V gene encodes CDR1 MDHEN and CDR2 SYDVKM. The CDR3 is 14 residues long. Trimming cost V 8 bases and J 5 bases; bases outside gene matches: 8. The CDR3, as DNA: TGTGCCAGCCTTTGGACAGGGGGAGTGACTGAAGCTTTCTTT. Its protein product is CASLWTGGVTEAFF.

This chain links TRBV5-4 with TRBJ1-2; a weak D match, TRBD1 (6 bases). Trimming took 4 bases from V and 0 from J, leaving 13 bases between them. Germline assignment: CDR1 SGHNT and CDR2 YYREEE (reference sequence). This CDR3 spans 15 amino acids. The DNA of the CDR3 is TGTGCCAGCAGCCCTTACGGACAGCCTAACTATGGCTACACCTTC. This translates into CASSPYGQPNYGYTF.

This chain links TRBV7-2 with TRBJ1-2; D may be TRBD1 (6 bases). Germline lookup yields CDR1 SGHTA and CDR2 FQGNSA. The CDR3 contains 13 residues. V shed 5 bases and J shed 5 bases, with 12 bases lying between them. The CDR3 DNA follows: TGTGCCAGCAGCCCGGGGACATTATATGGCTACACCTTC. Protein product: CASSPGTLYGYTF.